Described below is a single TCR beta chain sequence and its context. Its specificity is not known. These data belong to a study of blood T cells in healthy people across ages. Looking at the study overall: The capture of about one barcoded beta molecule per two T cells was achieved by template switching. The study, taken as a whole, reports: Expanded clonotype shifts may have been confounded, as the donors had an unknown CMV status. What prevented conclusive comparison of naive and antigen-experienced cells was that PBMCs were unsorted.

Between the trimmed V and J ends, which lost 4 bases and 0 bases, there was a span of 10 bases. Germline CDR1 LGHNA, CDR2 YNFKEQ. This CDR3 region has 15 residues. The use of a sample-barcoded 5' primer and a J-beta primer mix characterized a second PCR of roughly 6 to 12 cycles. A template-switch adaptor that had 12 random nucleotides put a tag on each cDNA molecule. TCRdb re-derived calls from the 5' RACE reads in MiXCR, one entry per CDR3 protein. Of roughly 860,000 distinct CDR3 sequences listed, around 62% are singletons. Sequenced input: blood. The sequence came from a young man in good health. The rearrangement links TRBV4-2 to TRBJ2-1; no clear D gene. The CDR3 sequence: CASSPELSSYNEQFF. CDR3 DNA: TGTGCCAGCAGCCCAGAACTAAGCTCCTACAATGAGCAGTTCTTC.